This TCR beta chain was identified in a study of PD-1 blockade in mismatch repair-deficient tumors. Notes on the study in general: After pembrolizumab, tumor-resident clones rose rapidly, then generally contracted before radiologic responses.

The method was immunoSEQ multiplex PCR; TCRdb's version includes in-frame clones alone and lacks a portion of them. Seen here are 100,000 to 150,000 clones, roughly 86% observed once, and the top ten hold less than 15%. Remarks on this clone: The antigen is unknown.

Germline V gene lookup returns CDR1 SGDLS and CDR2 YYNGEE. V was trimmed by 2 bases and J by 1 base, leaving 6 bases between them. The CDR3 length is 13 residues. The starting material was peripheral blood, obtained 44 weeks after starting pembrolizumab. The sequence came from an adult with mismatch repair-deficient cancer. V and J are TRBV9 and TRBJ1-2; D gene uncertain. The CDR3 loop is CASSVPGNYGYTF. CDR3 DNA: TGTGCCAGCAGCGTCCCCGGTAACTATGGCTACACCTTC.